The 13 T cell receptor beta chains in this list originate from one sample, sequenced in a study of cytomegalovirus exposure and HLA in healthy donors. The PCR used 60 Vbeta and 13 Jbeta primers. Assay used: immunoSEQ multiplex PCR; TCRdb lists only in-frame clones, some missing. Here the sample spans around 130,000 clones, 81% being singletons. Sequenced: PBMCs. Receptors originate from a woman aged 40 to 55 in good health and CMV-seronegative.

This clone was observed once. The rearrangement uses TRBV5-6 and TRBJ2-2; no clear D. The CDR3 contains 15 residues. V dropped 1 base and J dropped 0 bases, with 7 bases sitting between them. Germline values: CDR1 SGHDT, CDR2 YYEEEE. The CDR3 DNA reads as TGTGCCAGCAGCTTGTGGCGGACGAACACCGGGGAGCTGTTTTTT. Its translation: CASSLWRTNTGELFF. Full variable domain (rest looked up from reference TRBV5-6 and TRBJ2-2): DAGVTQSPTHLIKTRGQQVTLRCSPKSGHDTVSWYQQALGQGPQFIFQYYEEEERQRGNFPDRFSGHQFPNYSSELNVNALLLGDSALYLCASSLWRTNTGELFFGEGSRLTVL.

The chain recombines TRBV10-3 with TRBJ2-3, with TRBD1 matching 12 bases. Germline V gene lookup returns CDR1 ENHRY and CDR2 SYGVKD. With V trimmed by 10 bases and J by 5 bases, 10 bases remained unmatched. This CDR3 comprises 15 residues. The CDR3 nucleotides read TGTGCCACCCGTGAGGGACAGGGGGCGGGAGATACGCAGTATTTT. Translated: CATREGQGAGDTQYF.

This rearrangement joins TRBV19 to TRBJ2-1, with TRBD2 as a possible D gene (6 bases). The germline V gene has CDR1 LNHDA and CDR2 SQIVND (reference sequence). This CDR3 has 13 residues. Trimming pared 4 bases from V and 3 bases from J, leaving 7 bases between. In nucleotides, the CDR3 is TGTGCCAGTAGTAGCGGGAACTACAATGAGCAGTTCTTC. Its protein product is CASSSGNYNEQFF.

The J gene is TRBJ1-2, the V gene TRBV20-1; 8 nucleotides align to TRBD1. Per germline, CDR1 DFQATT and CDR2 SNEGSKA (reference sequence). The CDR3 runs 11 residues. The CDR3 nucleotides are TGCAGAATTACAGGGGGACTTGGCTACACCTTC. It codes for CRITGGLGYTF.

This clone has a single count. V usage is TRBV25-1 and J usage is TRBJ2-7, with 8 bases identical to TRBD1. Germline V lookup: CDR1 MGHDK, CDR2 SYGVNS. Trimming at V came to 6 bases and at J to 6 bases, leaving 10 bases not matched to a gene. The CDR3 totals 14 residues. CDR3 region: CASSVVTGAGEQYF. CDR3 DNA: TGTGCCAGCAGCGTGGTGACAGGGGCAGGCGAGCAGTACTTC.

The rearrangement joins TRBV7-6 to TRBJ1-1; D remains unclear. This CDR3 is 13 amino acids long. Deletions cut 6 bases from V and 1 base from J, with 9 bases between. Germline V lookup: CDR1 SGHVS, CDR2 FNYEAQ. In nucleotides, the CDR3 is TGTGCCAGCAGGGGCCTGGGGAACACTGAAGCTTTCTTT. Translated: CASRGLGNTEAFF.

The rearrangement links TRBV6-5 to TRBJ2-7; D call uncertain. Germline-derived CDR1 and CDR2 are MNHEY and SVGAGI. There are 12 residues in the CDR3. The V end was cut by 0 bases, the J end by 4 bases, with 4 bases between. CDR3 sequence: CASSYSRYEQYF. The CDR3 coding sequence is TGTGCCAGCAGTTACTCGAGATACGAGCAGTACTTC.

The CDR3 DNA reads TGTGCCAGCAAGGCCGTGGCGGGGACAGATACGCAGTATTTT. Protein: CASKAVAGTDTQYF. This rearrangement joins TRBV6-1 to TRBJ2-3; maybe TRBD2 (6 bases). V lost 7 bases and J 3 bases, leaving 14 bases between the germline ends. Germline CDR1 is MNHNS and CDR2 is SASEGT. This CDR3 has 14 amino acids.

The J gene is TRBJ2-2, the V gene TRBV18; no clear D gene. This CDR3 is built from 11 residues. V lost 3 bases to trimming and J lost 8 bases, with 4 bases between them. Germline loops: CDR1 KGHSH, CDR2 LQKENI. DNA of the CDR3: TGTGCCAGCTCACCCCCTGGGGAGCTGTTTTTT. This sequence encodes CASSPPGELFF.

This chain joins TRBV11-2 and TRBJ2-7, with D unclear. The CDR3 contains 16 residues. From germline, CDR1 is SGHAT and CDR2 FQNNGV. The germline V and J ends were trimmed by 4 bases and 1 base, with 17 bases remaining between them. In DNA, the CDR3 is TGTGCCAGCAGCTCCTACCCGGAGAGGATGTCCTACGAGCAGTACTTC. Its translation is CASSSYPERMSYEQYF.

CDR3 sequence: CASSPGDASSYEQYF. The CDR3 nucleotides are TGTGCCAGTAGCCCGGGGGACGCAAGCTCCTACGAGCAGTACTTC. This rearrangement joins TRBV19 to TRBJ2-7; D might be TRBD2 (6 bases). V lost 6 bases, J lost 0 bases, and 15 bases lay in between. Per the germline V gene, CDR1 is LNHDA and CDR2 is SQIVND (reference sequence). The CDR3 runs to 15 residues.

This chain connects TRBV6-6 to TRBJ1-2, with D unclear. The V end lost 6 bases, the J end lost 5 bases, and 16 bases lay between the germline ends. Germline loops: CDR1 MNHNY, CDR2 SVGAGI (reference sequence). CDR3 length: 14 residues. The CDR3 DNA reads TGTGCCAGCAGACGTGCCACGGGAGATTATGGCTACACCTTC. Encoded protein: CASRRATGDYGYTF.

CDR3: CASSPGTGKGYTF. In nucleotides, the CDR3 is TGTGCCAGCAGCCCGGGGACAGGGAAAGGCTACACCTTC. This chain connects TRBV7-6 to TRBJ1-2, with 9 bases aligning to TRBD1. Germline lookup yields CDR1 SGHVS and CDR2 FNYEAQ. The ends lost 5 bases at V and 8 bases at J; junction bases unmatched: 6. CDR3 length equals 13 residues.